This T cell receptor (beta chain) came from a study of metastatic and nonmetastatic thyroid tumors. For the study at large: Repertoire comparisons spanned blood and tumor or nodule tissue from malignant and benign thyroid patients.

V lost 5 bases and J lost 6; bases outside the gene matches: 4. There are 14 residues in the CDR3. Germline V CDR1 and CDR2: SGHTA, FQGNSA. TCRdb re-called the PCR reads with MiXCR. Among some 45,000 clones listed, roughly an eighth were seen once. A word on this clone: Antigen specificity is unknown.

Before thyroid surgery, none of the patients had received any treatment. Study outcomes and limitations: The reported finding was significantly higher TCR beta diversity in malignant thyroid tumors relative to benign nodules, in blood and tumor.

This chain uses TRBV7-2 with TRBJ2-3; 11 nucleotides agree with TRBD2. The sequencing input was blood. This TCR was sampled from a male donor with papillary thyroid cancer or a benign thyroid nodule (not recorded which). Some clones in this sample may be carry-over from other donors' samples. Here the CDR3 reads CASSPTSGSDTQYF. CDR3 nucleotide sequence: TGTGCCAGCAGCCCAACTAGCGGGAGCGATACGCAGTATTTT.